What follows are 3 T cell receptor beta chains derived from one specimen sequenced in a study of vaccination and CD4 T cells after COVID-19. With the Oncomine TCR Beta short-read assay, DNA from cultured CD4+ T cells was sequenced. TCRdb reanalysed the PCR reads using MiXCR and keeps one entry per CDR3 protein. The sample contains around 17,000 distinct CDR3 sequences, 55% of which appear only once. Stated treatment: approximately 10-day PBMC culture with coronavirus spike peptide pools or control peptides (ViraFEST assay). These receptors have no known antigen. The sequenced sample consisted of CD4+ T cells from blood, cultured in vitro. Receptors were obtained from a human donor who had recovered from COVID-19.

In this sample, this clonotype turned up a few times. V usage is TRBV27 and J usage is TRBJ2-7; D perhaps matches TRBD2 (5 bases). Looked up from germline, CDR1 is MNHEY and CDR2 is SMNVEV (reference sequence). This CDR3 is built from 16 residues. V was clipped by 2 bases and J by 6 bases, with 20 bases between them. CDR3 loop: CASSLRRVNTNREQYF. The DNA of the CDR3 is TGTGCCAGCAGTTTAAGGCGGGTTAACACTAACCGCGAGCAGTACTTC.

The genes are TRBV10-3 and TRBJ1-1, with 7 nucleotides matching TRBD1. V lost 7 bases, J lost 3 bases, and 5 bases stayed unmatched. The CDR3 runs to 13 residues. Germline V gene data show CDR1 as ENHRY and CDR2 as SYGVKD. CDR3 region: CAINDRADTEAFF. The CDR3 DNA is TGTGCCATCAACGACAGGGCAGACACTGAAGCTTTCTTT.

In nucleotides, the CDR3 is TGCAGTGCCCCGCTTAAGAGGCACTCGCTGTACACTGAAGCTTTCTTT. This codes for CSAPLKRHSLYTEAFF. The chain carries TRBV20-1 and TRBJ1-1; unclear D gene. There are 16 residues in the CDR3. V gave up 6 bases and J gave up 3 bases, with 23 bases separating them. CDR1 is DFQATT, CDR2 SNEGSKA, per germline (reference sequence).